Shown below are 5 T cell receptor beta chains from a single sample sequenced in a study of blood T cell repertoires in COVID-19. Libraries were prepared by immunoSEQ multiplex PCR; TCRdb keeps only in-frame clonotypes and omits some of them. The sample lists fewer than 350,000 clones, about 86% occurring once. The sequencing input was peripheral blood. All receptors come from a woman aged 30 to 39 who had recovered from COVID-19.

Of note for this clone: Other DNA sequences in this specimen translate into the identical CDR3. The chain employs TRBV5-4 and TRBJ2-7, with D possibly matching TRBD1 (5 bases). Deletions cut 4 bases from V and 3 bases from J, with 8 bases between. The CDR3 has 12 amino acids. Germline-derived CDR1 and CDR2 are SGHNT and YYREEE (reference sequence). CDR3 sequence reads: CASSRDSYEQYF. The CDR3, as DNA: TGTGCCAGCAGCAGAGACAGCTACGAGCAGTACTTC.

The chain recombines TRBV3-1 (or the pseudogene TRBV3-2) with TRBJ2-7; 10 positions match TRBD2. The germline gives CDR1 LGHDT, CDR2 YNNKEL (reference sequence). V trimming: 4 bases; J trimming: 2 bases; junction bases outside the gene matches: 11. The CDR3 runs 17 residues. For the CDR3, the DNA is TGTGCCAGCAGCCTAAGGAGTAGCGGGGGGCTTGCCTACGAGCAGTACTTC. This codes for CASSLRSSGGLAYEQYF.

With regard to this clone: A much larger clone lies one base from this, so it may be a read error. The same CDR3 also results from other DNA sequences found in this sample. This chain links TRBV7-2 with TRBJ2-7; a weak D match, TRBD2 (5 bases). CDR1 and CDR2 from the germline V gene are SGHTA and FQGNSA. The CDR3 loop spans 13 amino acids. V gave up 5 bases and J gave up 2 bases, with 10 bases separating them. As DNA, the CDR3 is TGTGCCAGCAGCCGGGATTTTACCTACGAGCAGTACTTC. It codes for CASSRDFTYEQYF.

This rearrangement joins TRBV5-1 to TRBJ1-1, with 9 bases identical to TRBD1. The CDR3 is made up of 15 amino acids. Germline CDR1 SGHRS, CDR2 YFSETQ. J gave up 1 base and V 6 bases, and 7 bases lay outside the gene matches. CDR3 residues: CASKLGQGANTEAFF. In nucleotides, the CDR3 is TGCGCCAGCAAATTGGGACAGGGAGCGAACACTGAAGCTTTCTTT. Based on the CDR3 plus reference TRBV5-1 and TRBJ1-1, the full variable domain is KAGVTQTPRYLIKTRGQQVTLSCSPISGHRSVSWYQQTPGQGLQFLFEYFSETQRNKGNFPGRFSGRQFSNSRSEMNVSTLELGDSALYLCASKLGQGANTEAFFGQGTRLTVV.

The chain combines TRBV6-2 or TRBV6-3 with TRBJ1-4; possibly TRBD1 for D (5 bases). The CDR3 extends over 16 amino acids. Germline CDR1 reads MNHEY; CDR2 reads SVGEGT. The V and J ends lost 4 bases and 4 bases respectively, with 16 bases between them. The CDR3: CASSSLLDRSNEKLFF. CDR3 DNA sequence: TGTGCCAGCAGTTCCCTCCTCGACAGAAGTAATGAAAAACTGTTTTTT.